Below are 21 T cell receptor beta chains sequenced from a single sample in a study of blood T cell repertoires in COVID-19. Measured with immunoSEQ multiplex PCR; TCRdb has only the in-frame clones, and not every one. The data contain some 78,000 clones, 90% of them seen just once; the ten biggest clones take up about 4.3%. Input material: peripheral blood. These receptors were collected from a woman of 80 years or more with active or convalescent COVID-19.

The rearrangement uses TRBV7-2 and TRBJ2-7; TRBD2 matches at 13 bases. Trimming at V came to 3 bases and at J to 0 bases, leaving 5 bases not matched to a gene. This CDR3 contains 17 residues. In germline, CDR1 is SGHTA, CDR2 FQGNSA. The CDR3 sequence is CASSLPLAGGPSYEQYF. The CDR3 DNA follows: TGTGCCAGCAGCTTGCCACTAGCGGGAGGGCCCTCCTACGAGCAGTACTTC.

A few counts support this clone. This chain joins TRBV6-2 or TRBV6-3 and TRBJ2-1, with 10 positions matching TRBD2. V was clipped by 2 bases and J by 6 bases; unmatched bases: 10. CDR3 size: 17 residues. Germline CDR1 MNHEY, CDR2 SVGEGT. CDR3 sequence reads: CASSYPSGLAEPNEQFF. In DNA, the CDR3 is TGTGCCAGCAGTTACCCCTCCGGACTAGCGGAGCCCAATGAGCAGTTCTTC.

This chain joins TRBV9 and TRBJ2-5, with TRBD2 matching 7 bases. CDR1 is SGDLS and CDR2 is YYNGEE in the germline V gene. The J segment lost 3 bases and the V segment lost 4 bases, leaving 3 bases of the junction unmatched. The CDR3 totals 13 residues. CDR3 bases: TGTGCCAGCAGCCGTCGGGGGGAAGAGACCCAGTACTTC. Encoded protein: CASSRRGEETQYF.

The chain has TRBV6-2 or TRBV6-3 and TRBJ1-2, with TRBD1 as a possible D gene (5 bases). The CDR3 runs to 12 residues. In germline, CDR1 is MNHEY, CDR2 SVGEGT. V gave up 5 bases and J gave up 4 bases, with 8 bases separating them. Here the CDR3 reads CASSLQAYGYTF. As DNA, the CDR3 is TGTGCCAGCAGTCTACAGGCCTATGGCTACACCTTC.

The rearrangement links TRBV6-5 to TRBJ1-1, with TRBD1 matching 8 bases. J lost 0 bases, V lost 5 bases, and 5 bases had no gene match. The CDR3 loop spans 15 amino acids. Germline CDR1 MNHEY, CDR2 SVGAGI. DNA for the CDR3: TGTGCCAGCAGTAGACAGGGGTTAGTGAACACTGAAGCTTTCTTT. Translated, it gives CASSRQGLVNTEAFF.

The CDR3: CASSREARDSYNEQFF. Here the CDR3 DNA reads TGTGCCAGCAGCCGAGAGGCAAGGGACAGTTACAATGAGCAGTTCTTC. The genes are TRBV4-2 and TRBJ2-1, with TRBD1 matching over 7 bases. The CDR3 has 16 residues. J was trimmed by 4 bases and V by 4 bases; bases with no gene match: 10. Germline-derived CDR1 and CDR2 are LGHNA and YNFKEQ.

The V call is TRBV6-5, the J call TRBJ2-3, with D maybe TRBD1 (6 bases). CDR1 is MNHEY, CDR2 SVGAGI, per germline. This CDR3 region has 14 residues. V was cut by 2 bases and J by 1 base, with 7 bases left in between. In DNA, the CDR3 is TGTGCCAGCAGTTACCGGACAGGCACAGATACGCAGTATTTT. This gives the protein CASSYRTGTDTQYF.

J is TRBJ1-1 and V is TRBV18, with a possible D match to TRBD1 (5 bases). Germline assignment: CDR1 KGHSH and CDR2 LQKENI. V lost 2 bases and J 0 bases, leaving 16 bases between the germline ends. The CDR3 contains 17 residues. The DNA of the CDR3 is TGTGCCAGCTCACCAATCGGGCAGGGTATAATGAACACTGAAGCTTTCTTT. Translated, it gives CASSPIGQGIMNTEAFF.

The CDR3 DNA sequence: TGTGCCAGCAGCGCAGGAATCCCAACGAGCTCCTATAATTCACCCCTCCACTTT. Protein product: CASSAGIPTSSYNSPLHF. The gene calls are TRBV9 and TRBJ1-6; no clear D gene. Germline values: CDR1 SGDLS, CDR2 YYNGEE. Trimming took off 3 bases at V and 0 bases at J, with 16 bases between the two ends. CDR3 size: 18 residues.

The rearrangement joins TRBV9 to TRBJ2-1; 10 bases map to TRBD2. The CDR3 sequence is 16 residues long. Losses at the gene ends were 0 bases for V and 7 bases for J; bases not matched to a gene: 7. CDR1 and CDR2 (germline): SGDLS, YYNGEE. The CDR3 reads CASSVEASGSGNEQFF. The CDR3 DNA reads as TGTGCCAGCAGCGTAGAGGCTAGCGGGAGTGGAAATGAGCAGTTCTTC.

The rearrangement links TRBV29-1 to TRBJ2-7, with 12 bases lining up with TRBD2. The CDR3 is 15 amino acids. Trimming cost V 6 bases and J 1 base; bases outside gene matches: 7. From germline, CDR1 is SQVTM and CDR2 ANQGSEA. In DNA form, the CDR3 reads TGCAGCGTCGGAACTAGCGGGAGGTTTTCCTACGAGCAGTACTTC. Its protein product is CSVGTSGRFSYEQYF.

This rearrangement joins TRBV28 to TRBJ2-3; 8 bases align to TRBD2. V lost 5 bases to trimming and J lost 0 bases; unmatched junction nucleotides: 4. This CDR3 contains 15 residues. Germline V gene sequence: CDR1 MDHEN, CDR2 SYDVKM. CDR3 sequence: CASSGPSGSTDTQYF. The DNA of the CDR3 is TGTGCCAGCAGTGGGCCTAGCGGGAGCACAGATACGCAGTATTTT.

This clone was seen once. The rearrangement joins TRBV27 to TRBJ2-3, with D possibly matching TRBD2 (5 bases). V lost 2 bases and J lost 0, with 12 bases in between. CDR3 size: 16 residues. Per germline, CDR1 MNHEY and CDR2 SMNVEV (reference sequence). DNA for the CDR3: TGTGCCAGCAGTTTAAGCGGAGGCCCTAGCACAGATACGCAGTATTTT. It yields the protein CASSLSGGPSTDTQYF.

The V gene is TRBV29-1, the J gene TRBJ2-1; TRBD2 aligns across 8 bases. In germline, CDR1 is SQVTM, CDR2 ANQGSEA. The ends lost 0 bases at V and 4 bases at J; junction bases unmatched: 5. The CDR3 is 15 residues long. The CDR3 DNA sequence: TGCAGCGTTGAAGATACAGCGGGAGTTTACAATGAGCAGTTCTTC. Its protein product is CSVEDTAGVYNEQFF.

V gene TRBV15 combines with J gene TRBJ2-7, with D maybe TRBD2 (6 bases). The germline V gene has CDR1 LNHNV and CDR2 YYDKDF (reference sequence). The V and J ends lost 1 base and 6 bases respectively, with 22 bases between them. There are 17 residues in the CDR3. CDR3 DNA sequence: TGTGCCACCAGCAGAGTTCGTGGGGATTTGGGAGGACGCGAGCAGTACTTC. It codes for CATSRVRGDLGGREQYF.

The CDR3 coding sequence is TGCAGCGTCATTAGGACAGGATTATACAATGAGCAGTTCTTC. Its protein product is CSVIRTGLYNEQFF. J is TRBJ2-1 and V is TRBV29-1; 7 positions match TRBD1. Germline lookup yields CDR1 SQVTM and CDR2 ANQGSEA. Trimming removed 6 bases from V and 4 bases from J; junction bases left unmatched: 9. The CDR3 has 14 residues.

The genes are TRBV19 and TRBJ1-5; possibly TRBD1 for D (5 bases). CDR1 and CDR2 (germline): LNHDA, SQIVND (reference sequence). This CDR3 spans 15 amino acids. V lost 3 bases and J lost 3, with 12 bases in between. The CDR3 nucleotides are TGTGCCAGTAGTATCTTTGCCAGGGACAATCAGCCCCAGCATTTT. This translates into CASSIFARDNQPQHF.

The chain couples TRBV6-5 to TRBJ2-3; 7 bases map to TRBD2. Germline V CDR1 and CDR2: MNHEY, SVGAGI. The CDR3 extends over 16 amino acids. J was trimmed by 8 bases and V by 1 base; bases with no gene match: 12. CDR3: CASSYFSGGKGGTQYF. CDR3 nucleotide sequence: TGTGCCAGCAGTTACTTTTCGGGGGGAAAAGGAGGTACGCAGTATTTT.

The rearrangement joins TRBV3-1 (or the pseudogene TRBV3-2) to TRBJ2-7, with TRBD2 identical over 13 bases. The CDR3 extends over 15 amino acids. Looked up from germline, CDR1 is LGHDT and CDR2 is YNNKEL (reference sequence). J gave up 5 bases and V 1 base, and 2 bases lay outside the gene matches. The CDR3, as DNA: TGTGCCAGCAGCCAAGGGACTAGCGGGAGCCACGAGCAGTACTTC. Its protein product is CASSQGTSGSHEQYF.

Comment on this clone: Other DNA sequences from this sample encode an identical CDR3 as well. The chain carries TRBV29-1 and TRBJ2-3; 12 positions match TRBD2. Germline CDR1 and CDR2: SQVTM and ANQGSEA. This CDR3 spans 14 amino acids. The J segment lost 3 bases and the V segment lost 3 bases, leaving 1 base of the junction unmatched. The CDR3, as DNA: TGCAGCGTTGAGACTAGCGGGAGAACAGATACGCAGTATTTT. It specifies CSVETSGRTDTQYF.

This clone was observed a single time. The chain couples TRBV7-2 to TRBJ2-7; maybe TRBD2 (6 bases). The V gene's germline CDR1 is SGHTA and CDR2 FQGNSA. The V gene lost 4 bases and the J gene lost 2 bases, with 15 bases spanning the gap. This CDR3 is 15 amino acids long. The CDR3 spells CASSYRGISTYEQYF. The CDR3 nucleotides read TGTGCCAGCAGCTACCGGGGGATTTCAACCTACGAGCAGTACTTC.